This passage covers 16 T cell receptor beta chains from one sample sequenced in a study of T cell responses to AZD1222 COVID-19 vaccine. Some clones are missing from TCRdb's copy, which holds only in-frame ones; the method was immunoSEQ multiplex PCR. The sample has 150,000 to 200,000 clones; roughly nine tenths are singletons. Sequences were derived from peripheral blood, sampled 28 days after the second AZD1222 dose. All receptors derive from an adult who received the AZD1222 COVID-19 vaccine.

About this clone itself: At one end the junction does not follow the germline gene, possibly because of a read error. J is TRBJ1-5 and V is TRBV29-1, with D unresolved. The CDR3 sequence is 11 residues long. Germline CDR1 is SQVTM and CDR2 is ANQGSEA. CDR3 in amino acids: CSVDLFGLAYF. CDR3 nucleotide sequence: TGCAGCGTGGACCTTTTCGGATTAGCCTATTTT.

The chain links TRBV7-3 to TRBJ2-7; the match to TRBD1 covers 8 bases. J gave up 4 bases and V 5 bases, and 13 bases lay outside the gene matches. CDR1 is SGHTA and CDR2 is FQGTGA in the germline V gene. The CDR3 extends over 16 amino acids. The CDR3 region is CASSPDGQGVGYEQYF. CDR3 nucleotides: TGTGCCAGCAGCCCTGATGGACAGGGCGTTGGGTACGAGCAGTACTTC. Looking up the rest from reference TRBV7-3 and TRBJ2-7 gives the full variable domain: GAGVSQTPSNKVTEKGKYVELRCDPISGHTALYWYRQSLGQGPEFLIYFQGTGAADDSGLPNDRFFAVRPEGSVSTLKIQRTERGDSAVYLCASSPDGQGVGYEQYFGPGTRLTVT.

The chain carries TRBV3-1 (or the pseudogene TRBV3-2) and TRBJ2-1, with D perhaps matching TRBD1 or TRBD2 (7 bases each). This CDR3 is 13 amino acids long. Germline V lookup: CDR1 LGHDT, CDR2 YNNKEL (reference sequence). V lost 4 bases, J lost 8 bases, and 12 bases lay in between. The CDR3, as DNA: TGTGCCAGCAGCCGCCAGGGGGGGTATGAGCAGTTCTTC. It specifies CASSRQGGYEQFF.

The chain is built from TRBV19 and TRBJ2-7; TRBD2 matches at 7 bases. The junction had 3 bases not matched to a gene; V was cut back by 1 base and J by 3 bases. Looked up from germline, CDR1 is LNHDA and CDR2 is SQIVND (reference sequence). This CDR3 spans 14 amino acids. CDR3 in DNA: TGTGCCAGTAGTATAGGAGCGGGACGCTACGAGCAGTACTTC. Protein: CASSIGAGRYEQYF.

J is TRBJ2-7 and V is TRBV4-1; D is perhaps TRBD2 (6 bases). V was shortened by 1 base and J by 3 bases, with 10 bases between the two germline ends. The CDR3 loop spans 14 amino acids. Germline values: CDR1 MGHRA, CDR2 YSYEKL. The CDR3 sequence: CASSQGWRDYEQYF. DNA of the CDR3: TGCGCCAGCAGCCAAGGGTGGCGGGACTACGAGCAGTACTTC.

The rearrangement uses TRBV4-1 and TRBJ2-1; 7 bases agree with TRBD1. CDR3 length: 17 amino acids. Per germline, CDR1 MGHRA and CDR2 YSYEKL. V shed 0 bases and J 3 bases; nucleotides not matched to a gene: 8. The CDR3 DNA follows: TGCGCCAGCAGCCAAGAAGGTTTTGGGACAGACTACAATGAGCAGTTCTTC. As protein: CASSQEGFGTDYNEQFF.

This clone was seen only once. This sequence joins TRBV5-1 and TRBJ2-7, with D perhaps TRBD1 or TRBD2 (5 bases each). V gave up 3 bases and J gave up 0 bases, with 10 bases separating them. The germline V gene has CDR1 SGHRS and CDR2 YFSETQ. The CDR3 is 14 amino acids. The CDR3 sequence is CASSSGPGSYEQYF. CDR3 DNA: TGCGCCAGCAGCTCGGGACCGGGCTCCTACGAGCAGTACTTC. Full variable domain (remainder filled in from reference TRBV5-1 and TRBJ2-7): KAGVTQTPRYLIKTRGQQVTLSCSPISGHRSVSWYQQTPGQGLQFLFEYFSETQRNKGNFPGRFSGRQFSNSRSEMNVSTLELGDSALYLCASSSGPGSYEQYFGPGTRLTVT.

The gene calls are TRBV29-1 and TRBJ2-3; D may match TRBD1 or TRBD2 (5 bases each). Germline CDR1 SQVTM, CDR2 ANQGSEA. Trimming took 4 bases from V and 1 from J, leaving 6 bases between them. The CDR3 is 12 residues long. Here the CDR3 reads CSVGDGTDTQYF. DNA of the CDR3: TGCAGCGTTGGGGACGGCACAGATACGCAGTATTTT.

The chain is built from TRBV20-1 and TRBJ2-7; D call uncertain. Germline CDR1 is DFQATT and CDR2 is SNEGSKA (reference sequence). The CDR3 totals 11 residues. Trimming removed 6 bases from V and 3 bases from J, with 9 bases in between. CDR3 bases: TGCAGTGCCCCAGGACGCTACGAGCAGTACTTC. Translation gives CSAPGRYEQYF.

Only one count was recorded for this clone. The CDR3 DNA reads TGTGCCAGCAGCTTATCCCCGCCCTGGGGCTCTGGAAACACCATATATTTT. Amino acid sequence: CASSLSPPWGSGNTIYF. The V and J genes are TRBV11-2 and TRBJ1-3; D uncertain. Per the germline V gene, CDR1 is SGHAT and CDR2 is FQNNGV. The CDR3 spans 17 residues. The V and J ends lost 2 bases and 0 bases respectively, with 14 bases between them.

This clone was seen once. This sequence joins TRBV24-1 and TRBJ2-1, with TRBD1 as a possible D gene (5 bases). V was pared by 6 bases and J by 4 bases, with 15 bases between. CDR1 and CDR2 from the germline V gene are KGHDR and SFDVKD. The CDR3 extends over 15 amino acids. CDR3: CATSKRGGFYNEQFF. The CDR3 DNA sequence: TGTGCCACCAGTAAAAGGGGCGGCTTTTACAATGAGCAGTTCTTC.

The chain joins TRBV28 to TRBJ2-2; D assignment may be TRBD1 or TRBD2 (5 bases each). Trimming took 8 bases from V and 7 from J, leaving 29 bases between them. Germline CDR1 and CDR2: MDHEN and SYDVKM. The CDR3 totals 18 residues. Written as DNA, the CDR3 is TGTGCCAGCCGACCCTTACCGGGACCCCGTGGGTCCGGCGGGGAGCTGTTTTTT. This encodes CASRPLPGPRGSGGELFF.

The rearrangement links TRBV9 to TRBJ1-5, with D possibly being TRBD1 (5 bases). Germline V lookup: CDR1 SGDLS, CDR2 YYNGEE. There are 12 residues in the CDR3. With 7 bases removed from V and 3 bases from J, the gap between germline ends came to 8 bases. CDR3 DNA sequence: TGTGCCAGCGGGGCAGCCAATCAGCCCCAGCATTTT. Residues: CASGAANQPQHF.

The J gene is TRBJ2-3, the V gene TRBV7-3, with 7 bases identical to TRBD2. The trim removed 5 bases at V and 6 bases at J, leaving 17 bases unmatched. CDR3 length: 17 residues. Germline V lookup: CDR1 SGHTA, CDR2 FQGTGA. The CDR3 region is CASSPRGTIGGRDTQYF. CDR3 in DNA: TGTGCCAGCAGCCCACGCGGGACTATTGGGGGTAGGGATACGCAGTATTTT.

This clone was recorded only once. The chain couples TRBV9 to TRBJ2-7; D may be TRBD2 (5 bases). The CDR3 covers 13 residues. Per germline, CDR1 SGDLS and CDR2 YYNGEE. V dropped 0 bases and J dropped 7 bases, with 11 bases sitting between them. The CDR3 protein is CASSVVAGWEQYF. The CDR3 DNA is TGTGCCAGCAGCGTAGTTGCGGGCTGGGAGCAGTACTTC.

V usage is TRBV19 and J usage is TRBJ2-2, with D tentatively TRBD1 or TRBD2 (5 bases each). The V end was cut by 6 bases, the J end by 0 bases, with 14 bases between. Looked up from germline, CDR1 is LNHDA and CDR2 is SQIVND (reference sequence). This CDR3 has 16 amino acids. The DNA of the CDR3 is TGTGCCAGTAGGAAAGCCGGGACGGCGAACACCGGGGAGCTGTTTTTT. Translating gives CASRKAGTANTGELFF. Combining the CDR3 with reference TRBV19 and TRBJ2-2 gives the whole variable domain DGGITQSPKYLFRKEGQNVTLSCEQNLNHDAMYWYRQDPGQGLRLIYYSQIVNDFQKGDIAEGYSVSREKKESFPLTVTSAQKNPTAFYLCASRKAGTANTGELFFGEGSRLTVL.